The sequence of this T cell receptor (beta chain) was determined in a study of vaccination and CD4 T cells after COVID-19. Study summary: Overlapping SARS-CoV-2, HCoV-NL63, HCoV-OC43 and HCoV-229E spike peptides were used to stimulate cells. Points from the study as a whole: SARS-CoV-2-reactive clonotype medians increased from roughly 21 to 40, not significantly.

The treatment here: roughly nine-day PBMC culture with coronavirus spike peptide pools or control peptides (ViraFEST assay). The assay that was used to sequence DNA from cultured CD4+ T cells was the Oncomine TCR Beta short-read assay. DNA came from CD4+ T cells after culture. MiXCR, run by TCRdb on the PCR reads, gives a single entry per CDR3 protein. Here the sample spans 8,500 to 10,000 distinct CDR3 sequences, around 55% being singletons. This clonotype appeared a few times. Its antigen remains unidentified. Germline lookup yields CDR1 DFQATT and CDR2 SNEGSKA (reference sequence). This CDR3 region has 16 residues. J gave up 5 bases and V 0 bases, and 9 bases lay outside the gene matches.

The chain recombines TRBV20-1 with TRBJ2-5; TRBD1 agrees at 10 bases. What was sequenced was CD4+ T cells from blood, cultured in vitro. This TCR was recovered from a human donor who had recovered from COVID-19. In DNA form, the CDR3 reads TGCAGTGCTAGAGATATCGGACAGGGGGTGGGGGAGACCCAGTACTTC. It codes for CSARDIGQGVGETQYF.